One sample yielded the 26 T cell receptor beta chains listed below, sequenced in a study of tumor-infiltrating lymphocytes in localized non-small cell lung cancer. Repertoires were generated with immunoSEQ multiplex PCR, while TCRdb's copy carries only in-frame clones and drops some. Of under 5,000 clones in the sample, about 70% are singletons; the top ten hold around 24%. Sequencing used uninvolved lung tissue not adjacent to the tumor. These receptors all come from a human donor with non-small cell lung cancer.

The rearrangement uses TRBV5-1 and TRBJ1-1, with D uncertain. CDR1 and CDR2 from the germline V gene are SGHRS and YFSETQ. The CDR3 is made up of 15 amino acids. V lost 0 bases to trimming and J lost 2 bases, with 11 bases between them. CDR3 in amino acids: CASSLDPGINTEAFF. CDR3 DNA sequence: TGCGCCAGCAGCTTGGATCCGGGGATAAACACTGAAGCTTTCTTT. The full variable domain, with the rest looked up from reference TRBV5-1 and TRBJ1-1, is KAGVTQTPRYLIKTRGQQVTLSCSPISGHRSVSWYQQTPGQGLQFLFEYFSETQRNKGNFPGRFSGRQFSNSRSEMNVSTLELGDSALYLCASSLDPGINTEAFFGQGTRLTVV.

The rearrangement uses TRBV2 and TRBJ2-6; the D is unclear. The length of the CDR3 is 16 residues. From germline, CDR1 is SNHLY and CDR2 FYNNEI. V was clipped by 5 bases and J by 5 bases, with 16 bases between them. The CDR3 is CASSRLIQSRANVLTF. Here the CDR3 DNA reads TGTGCCAGCAGTCGCCTCATACAAAGTCGGGCCAACGTCCTGACTTTC.

The chain uses TRBV7-3 and TRBJ1-2; perhaps TRBD1 as D (5 bases). The CDR3 totals 13 residues. CDR1 and CDR2 from the germline V gene are SGHTA and FQGTGA. V was pared by 3 bases and J by 5 bases, with 10 bases between. DNA for the CDR3: TGTGCCAGCAGCTTTGGGGGATCATATGGCTACACCTTC. This gives the protein CASSFGGSYGYTF. Together with reference TRBV7-3 and TRBJ1-2, the CDR3 gives the full variable domain: GAGVSQTPSNKVTEKGKYVELRCDPISGHTALYWYRQSLGQGPEFLIYFQGTGAADDSGLPNDRFFAVRPEGSVSTLKIQRTERGDSAVYLCASSFGGSYGYTFGSGTRLTVV.

The J gene is TRBJ2-1, the V gene TRBV11-3; 7 positions agree with TRBD1. The ends lost 1 base at V and 5 bases at J; junction bases unmatched: 5. This CDR3 contains 15 residues. From germline, CDR1 is SGHNT and CDR2 YENEEA. The CDR3 DNA sequence: TGTGCCAGCAGCTTAGGACAGGGCAGAAACAATGAGCAGTTCTTC. Its protein is CASSLGQGRNNEQFF.

The chain links TRBV5-6 to TRBJ2-7; D is undetermined. V was cut by 0 bases and J by 5 bases, with 3 bases left in between. The V gene's germline CDR1 is SGHDT and CDR2 YYEEEE. The CDR3 covers 11 residues. The CDR3 coding sequence is TGTGCCAGCAGCTTGGAGCACGAGCAGTACTTC. Amino acid sequence: CASSLEHEQYF.

The genes are TRBV15 and TRBJ2-7; possibly TRBD1 for D (6 bases). CDR1 and CDR2 from the germline V gene are LNHNV and YYDKDF (reference sequence). Trimming pared 0 bases from V and 1 base from J, leaving 10 bases between. The CDR3 spans 15 residues. CDR3 DNA sequence: TGTGCCACCAGCAGAGATAAGGACAGATCCTACGAGCAGTACTTC. It is translated as CATSRDKDRSYEQYF.

The chain employs TRBV14 and TRBJ2-5; tentatively, D is TRBD1 (6 bases). Trimming took 1 base from V and 5 from J, leaving 11 bases between them. Germline lookup yields CDR1 SGHDN and CDR2 FVKESK. The CDR3 runs 14 residues. The CDR3 loop is CASSQGWGRETQYF. The CDR3 DNA reads as TGTGCCAGCAGCCAAGGTTGGGGGCGGGAGACCCAGTACTTC.

This clone rates as large. The rearrangement uses TRBV6-1 and TRBJ1-2; TRBD1 agrees at 9 bases. J lost 6 bases, V lost 5 bases, and 7 bases had no gene match. The CDR3 contains 14 residues. Germline CDR1 and CDR2: MNHNS and SASEGT. The CDR3 sequence is CASSTWTGEDGYTF. CDR3 DNA sequence: TGTGCCAGCAGTACATGGACAGGGGAGGATGGCTACACCTTC.

This clone was observed a handful of times. The V and J genes are TRBV5-1 and TRBJ1-5; tentatively, D is TRBD1 (5 bases). The ends were cut back, 2 bases at V and 8 bases at J, with 11 bases in the middle. Germline CDR1 is SGHRS and CDR2 is YFSETQ. The CDR3 runs to 13 residues. CDR3 DNA sequence: TGCGCCAGCAGCTTAACAGGCAAGGAGCCCCAGCATTTT. Residues: CASSLTGKEPQHF.

This chain joins TRBV28 and TRBJ1-2; D call uncertain. Germline V gives CDR1 MDHEN, CDR2 SYDVKM. Trimming cost V 1 base and J 1 base, with 10 bases left between them. The CDR3 length is 15 residues. The CDR3 DNA reads as TGTGCCAGCAGTTTATCAGGCAGACTTAACTATGGCTACACCTTC. Translating gives CASSLSGRLNYGYTF.

The CDR3 sequence: CASSYGGTGGETQYF. CDR3 bases: TGTGCCAGCAGTTACGGTGGGACAGGCGGGGAGACCCAGTACTTC. The chain combines TRBV6-5 with TRBJ2-5; TRBD1 aligns across 8 bases. Germline values: CDR1 MNHEY, CDR2 SVGAGI. V lost 2 bases, J lost 5 bases, and 7 bases stayed unmatched. CDR3 length: 15 amino acids.

This clone was counted a single time. V and J are TRBV4-1 and TRBJ2-3; D gene uncertain. Trimming pared 2 bases from V and 2 bases from J, leaving 8 bases between. The CDR3 totals 14 residues. CDR1 and CDR2 from the germline V gene are MGHRA and YSYEKL. Here the CDR3 DNA reads TGCGCCAGCAGCCAAAGACGGAACACAGATACGCAGTATTTT. Translation: CASSQRRNTDTQYF.

V usage is TRBV7-2 and J usage is TRBJ2-3; D not certain. This CDR3 contains 15 residues. V lost 3 bases and J 0 bases, leaving 10 bases between the germline ends. The V gene's germline CDR1 is SGHTA and CDR2 FQGNSA. CDR3 DNA: TGTGCCAGCAGCTTTCCGGGCGCCAGCACAGATACGCAGTATTTT. This encodes CASSFPGASTDTQYF. Full variable domain (outside the CDR3, taken from reference TRBV7-2 and TRBJ2-3): GAGVSQSPSNKVTEKGKDVELRCDPISGHTALYWYRQSLGQGLEFLIYFQGNSAPDKSGLPSDRFSAERTGGSVSTLTIQRTQQEDSAVYLCASSFPGASTDTQYFGPGTRLTVL.

The J gene is TRBJ1-6, the V gene TRBV30, with D possibly matching TRBD1 (6 bases). The germline V gene has CDR1 GTSNPN and CDR2 SVGIG (reference sequence). There are 15 residues in the CDR3. Between the trimmed V and J ends, which lost 3 bases and 6 bases, there was a span of 15 bases. The CDR3 region has the DNA TGTGCCTGGAGGACTCCGGGACACTTTAATTCACCCCTCCACTTT. Its protein is CAWRTPGHFNSPLHF.

This chain links TRBV2 with TRBJ2-1; D not certain. CDR1 is SNHLY and CDR2 is FYNNEI in the germline V gene. Trimming pared 7 bases from V and 6 bases from J, leaving 19 bases between. The CDR3 extends over 15 amino acids. CDR3: CASILWLNTFNEQFF. The CDR3 DNA sequence: TGTGCCAGCATTCTGTGGCTCAATACGTTCAATGAGCAGTTCTTC.

In its sample, this clone was seen a few times. V is TRBV21-1 and J is TRBJ2-7. TRBV21-1 is flagged as a pseudogene. The CDR3 runs 11 residues. CDR3 coding DNA: TGTGCCAGCAGCAAAAGGGACGAGCAGTACTTC. Its protein is CASSKRDEQYF.

This chain joins TRBV9 and TRBJ2-3; 9 nucleotides align to TRBD1. CDR1 and CDR2 (germline): SGDLS, YYNGEE. CDR3 length: 16 residues. The trim removed 2 bases at V and 4 bases at J, leaving 8 bases unmatched. CDR3 nucleotide sequence: TGTGCCAGCAGCGTTCGAACAGGGGGCGCCGCAGATACGCAGTATTTT. Protein sequence: CASSVRTGGAADTQYF.

The rearrangement joins TRBV2 to TRBJ2-4; TRBD1 might be the D (6 bases). Trimming shortened V by 8 bases and J by 5 bases, and 16 bases separated the two germline ends. The CDR3 loop spans 14 amino acids. CDR1 is SNHLY and CDR2 is FYNNEI in the germline V gene. CDR3 in DNA: TGTGCCAGCGCCCTAATGAGACAGGAAAACATTCAGTACTTC. Its protein product is CASALMRQENIQYF.

This chain joins TRBV6-4 and TRBJ2-1, with D hard to call. Germline V gives CDR1 MRHNA, CDR2 SNTAGT. Between the trimmed V and J ends, which lost 3 bases and 0 bases, there was a span of 3 bases. This CDR3 contains 13 residues. CDR3 coding DNA: TGTGCCAGCAGTGAGAGCTCCTACAATGAGCAGTTCTTC. Residues: CASSESSYNEQFF.

The table lists this clone with a few counts. This chain connects TRBV7-2 to TRBJ1-6; D may be TRBD1 (6 bases). The germline V gene has CDR1 SGHTA and CDR2 FQGNSA. V was clipped by 5 bases and J by 6 bases, with 14 bases between them. This CDR3 contains 15 residues. CDR3 coding DNA: TGTGCCAGCAGCCCGCAGGGGATTCCTAATTCACCCCTCCACTTT. The encoded protein is CASSPQGIPNSPLHF.

This chain joins TRBV5-5 and TRBJ2-6; D is possibly TRBD1 or TRBD2 (5 bases each). This CDR3 is built from 17 residues. CDR1 is SGHKS, CDR2 YYEKEE, per germline (reference sequence). V lost 3 bases to trimming and J lost 0 bases, with 13 bases between them. The DNA for the CDR3 is TGTGCCAGCAGCTCCGGGACGGGTCTCTCTGGGGCCAACGTCCTGACTTTC. Encoded protein: CASSSGTGLSGANVLTF.

The chain combines TRBV11-2 with TRBJ2-5; the D call may be TRBD1 or TRBD2 (6 bases each). Trimming cost V 2 bases and J 5 bases, with 15 bases left between them. The germline CDR1 and CDR2 sequences are SGHAT and FQNNGV. The CDR3 has 15 amino acids. In nucleotides, the CDR3 is TGTGCCAGCAGCTTATTTGGCGGAGGGGGTGAGACCCAGTACTTC. Translating gives CASSLFGGGGETQYF.

The chain carries TRBV9 and TRBJ1-6, with D unresolved. CDR3 length equals 15 residues. V was clipped by 0 bases and J by 8 bases, with 12 bases between them. Germline V CDR1 and CDR2: SGDLS, YYNGEE. The CDR3 DNA follows: TGTGCCAGCAGCGTAGAATGGATCGGGGATTCACCCCTCCACTTT. This sequence encodes CASSVEWIGDSPLHF.

The chain joins TRBV27 to TRBJ2-1, with D uncertain. The V gene lost 4 bases and the J gene lost 5 bases, with 6 bases spanning the gap. Germline values: CDR1 MNHEY, CDR2 SMNVEV (reference sequence). The CDR3 totals 12 residues. Here the CDR3 DNA reads TGTGCCAGCAGTTCCCGGGACAATGAGCAGTTCTTC. Residues: CASSSRDNEQFF.

This clone was counted only a few times. The genes are TRBV2 and TRBJ2-2; TRBD2 matches at 8 bases. The CDR3 is 16 residues long. V trimming: 4 bases; J trimming: 9 bases; junction bases outside the gene matches: 13. CDR1 and CDR2 (germline): SNHLY, FYNNEI. The CDR3 is CASSGRGGSGSRELFF. In DNA, the CDR3 is TGTGCCAGCAGTGGGAGGGGGGGCAGCGGGAGCCGGGAGCTGTTTTTT.

Only one count was recorded for this clone. The chain couples TRBV7-2 to TRBJ1-4; 7 bases are shared with TRBD1. Trimming took 2 bases from V and 8 from J; bases not matched to a gene: 11. Looked up from germline, CDR1 is SGHTA and CDR2 is FQGNSA. The CDR3 has 16 amino acids. CDR3: CASSLYHRGSGEKLFF. CDR3 in DNA: TGTGCCAGCAGCTTATATCACAGGGGAAGCGGGGAAAAACTGTTTTTT.